This T cell receptor (beta chain) was identified in a study of cytomegalovirus exposure and HLA in healthy donors. Whole-study results and caveats: In a later analysis, TCR beta V- and J-gene trimming showed a link to a missense DCLRE1C variant. Later examination showed HLA-associated TCR beta chains had greater clonal expansion than equally common others. Several V segments, TRBV6-2 and TRBV6-3 among them, could not be told apart and were dropped.

Unrecorded immune exposure was likely among donors, who were nominally healthy when sampled. Comments on this clone: Antigen unknown.

This CDR3 is 15 amino acids long. Germline V CDR1 and CDR2: MGHDK, SYGVNS. With V trimmed by 7 bases and J by 2 bases, 9 bases remained unmatched. Amplification used 60 Vbeta primers and 13 Jbeta primers. TCRdb's copy holds only in-frame clones and misses some; the assay was immunoSEQ multiplex PCR. This table lists over 75,000 clones. The sequence came from a girl under 18 in good health and CMV-seropositive. Input material: PBMCs. V usage is TRBV25-1 and J usage is TRBJ2-7; 9 nucleotides match TRBD2. This chain's CDR3 is CASKQPSGVTYEQYF. CDR3 nucleotides: TGTGCCAGCAAACAACCTAGCGGGGTTACCTACGAGCAGTACTTC.